This T cell receptor (beta chain) was sequenced for a study of T cell responses to AZD1222 COVID-19 vaccine. Whole-study results and caveats: Donors were chiefly white British, with a greater number of females, and clonal diversity was perhaps underestimated. It was only after the peak T cell response that any repertoires were sampled.

Only in-frame clones appear in the TCRdb table, and some are missing; sequencing was by immunoSEQ multiplex PCR. The table includes about 180,000 clones, roughly 91% detected once. The germline V gene encodes CDR1 KGHSH and CDR2 LQKENI. The CDR3 contains 14 residues. Trimming took 3 bases from V and 2 from J, leaving 10 bases between them. Concerning this clone: Its matching antigen is unknown.

The sequence came from an adult who received the AZD1222 COVID-19 vaccine. Here the sequenced sample was peripheral blood, taken 28 days after the second AZD1222 dose. V gene TRBV18 combines with J gene TRBJ1-2; D is possibly TRBD1 (6 bases). The CDR3 reads CASSPSQGNYGYTF. The CDR3 bases are TGTGCCAGCTCACCCAGCCAGGGGAACTATGGCTACACCTTC.